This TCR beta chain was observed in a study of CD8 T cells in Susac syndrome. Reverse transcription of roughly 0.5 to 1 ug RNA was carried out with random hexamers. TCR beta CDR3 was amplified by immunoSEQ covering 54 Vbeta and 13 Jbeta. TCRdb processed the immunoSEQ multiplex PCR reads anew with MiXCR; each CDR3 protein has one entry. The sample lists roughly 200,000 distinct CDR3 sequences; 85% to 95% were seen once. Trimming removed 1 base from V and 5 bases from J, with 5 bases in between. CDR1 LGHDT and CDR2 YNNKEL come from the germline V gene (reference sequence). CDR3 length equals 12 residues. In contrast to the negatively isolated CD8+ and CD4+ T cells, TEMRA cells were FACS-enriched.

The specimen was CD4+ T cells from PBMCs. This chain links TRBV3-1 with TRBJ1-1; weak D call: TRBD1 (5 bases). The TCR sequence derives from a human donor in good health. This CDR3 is CASSQGQTEAFF. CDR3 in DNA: TGTGCCAGCAGCCAAGGACAGACTGAAGCTTTCTTT.